This T cell receptor beta chain came from a study of post-analysis software for immune sequencing data. TCR beta cDNA libraries had unique molecular identifiers. One entry per CDR3 protein results from TCRdb running MiXCR on the PCR reads. The sample consists of 400,000 to 500,000 distinct CDR3 sequences, 30% to 45% of them appearing once. This clonotype was counted a few times. Antigen specificity is unknown. Findings and caveats of the study: Clustering by F measure revealed strong co-clustering among samples prepared together in one batch. In patients, TRBV5-6, TRBV5-1 and TRBV20-1 belonged to five or six TRBV segments found more frequently than in controls. Controls showed significantly higher normalized Chao1 diversity than did multiple sclerosis patients.

This CDR3 comprises 12 residues. Germline values: CDR1 DFQATT, CDR2 SNEGSKA (reference sequence). Trimming pared 2 bases from V and 3 bases from J, leaving 8 bases between. This sequence joins TRBV20-1 and TRBJ2-7; TRBD1 is a possible D gene (5 bases). The clonotype was recovered from a girl aged 2 to 10 with multiple sclerosis. Material for sequencing was blood. In DNA, the CDR3 is TGCAGTGCTAGACGAGACAGCTACGAGCAGTACTTC. Residues: CSARRDSYEQYF.